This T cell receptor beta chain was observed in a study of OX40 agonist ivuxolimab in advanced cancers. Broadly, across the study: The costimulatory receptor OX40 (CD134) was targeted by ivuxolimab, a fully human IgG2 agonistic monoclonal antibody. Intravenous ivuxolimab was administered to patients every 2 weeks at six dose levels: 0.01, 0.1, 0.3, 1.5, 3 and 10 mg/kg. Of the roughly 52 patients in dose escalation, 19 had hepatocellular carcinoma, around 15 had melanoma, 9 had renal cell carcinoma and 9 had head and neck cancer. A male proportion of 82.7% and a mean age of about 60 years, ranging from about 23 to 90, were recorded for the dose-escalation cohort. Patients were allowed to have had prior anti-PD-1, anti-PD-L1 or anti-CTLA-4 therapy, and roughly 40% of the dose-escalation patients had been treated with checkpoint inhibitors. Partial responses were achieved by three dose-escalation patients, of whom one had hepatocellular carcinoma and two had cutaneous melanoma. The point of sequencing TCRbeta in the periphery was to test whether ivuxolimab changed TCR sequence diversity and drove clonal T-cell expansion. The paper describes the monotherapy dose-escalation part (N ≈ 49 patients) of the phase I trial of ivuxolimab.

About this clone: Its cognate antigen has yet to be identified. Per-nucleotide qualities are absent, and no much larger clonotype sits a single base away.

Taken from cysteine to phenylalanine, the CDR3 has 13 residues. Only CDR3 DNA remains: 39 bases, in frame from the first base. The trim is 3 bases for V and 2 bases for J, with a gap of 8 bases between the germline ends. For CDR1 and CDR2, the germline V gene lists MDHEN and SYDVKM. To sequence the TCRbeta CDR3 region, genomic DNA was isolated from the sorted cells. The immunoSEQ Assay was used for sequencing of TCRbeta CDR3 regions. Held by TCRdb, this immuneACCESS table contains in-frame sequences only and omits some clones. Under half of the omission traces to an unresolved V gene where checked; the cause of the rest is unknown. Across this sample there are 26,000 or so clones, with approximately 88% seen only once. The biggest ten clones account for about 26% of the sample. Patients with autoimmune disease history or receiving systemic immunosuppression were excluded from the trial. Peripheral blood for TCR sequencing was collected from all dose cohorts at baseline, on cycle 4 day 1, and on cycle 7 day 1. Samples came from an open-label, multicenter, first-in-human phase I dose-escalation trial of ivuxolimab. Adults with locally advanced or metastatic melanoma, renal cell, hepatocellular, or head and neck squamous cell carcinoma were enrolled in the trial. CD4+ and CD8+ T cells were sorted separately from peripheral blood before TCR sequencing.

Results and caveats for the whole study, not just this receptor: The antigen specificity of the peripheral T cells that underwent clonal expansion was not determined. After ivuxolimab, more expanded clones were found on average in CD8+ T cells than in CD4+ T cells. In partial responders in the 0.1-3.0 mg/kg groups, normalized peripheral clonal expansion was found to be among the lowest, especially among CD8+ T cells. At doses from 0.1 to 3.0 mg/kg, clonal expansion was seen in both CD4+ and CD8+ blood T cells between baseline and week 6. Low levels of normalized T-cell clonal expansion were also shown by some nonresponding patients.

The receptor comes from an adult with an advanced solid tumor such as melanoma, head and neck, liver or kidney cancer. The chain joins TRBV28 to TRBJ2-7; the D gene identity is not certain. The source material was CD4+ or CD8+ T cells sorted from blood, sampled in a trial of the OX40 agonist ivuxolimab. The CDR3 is CASSFLGPYEQYF. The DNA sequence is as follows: TGTGCCAGCAGTTTTCTAGGGCCCTACGAGCAGTACTTC.